This TCR beta chain derives from a study of blood T cells in healthy people across ages (dated by TCRdb to between 2015 and 2016). General notes on the study: In model experiments, roughly one uniquely barcoded TCR beta cDNA molecule per two T cells was captured by template switching. The study measured age-related changes in TCR beta repertoire diversity using deep sequencing normalized with unique cDNA molecular identifiers. The donors were divided into four age groups: young (average around 17 years), middle-aged (about 40), aged (under 70) and long-lived (about 84). Using the same blood draw, the study looked at two additional independent replicas of 1 million unique cDNA reads for two donors, one aged 18 to 30 and the other aged 80 or older. To avoid experimental bias, donors of different ages were spread randomly across the sequencing lanes. Results the study describes overall, beyond this receptor: There was a strong correlation between observed TCR beta diversity and the percentage of naive T cells measured by flow cytometry. Estimates of total diversity based on one million sequenced T cells were regarded as lower bounds and as underestimates. Conclusive comparison of naive and antigen-experienced compartments was prevented by the profiling of bulk unsorted PBMCs. Compared with the aged group, more naive CD4+ T cells, fewer expanded clones and increased TCR diversity were shown by the long-lived group, suggesting age selection. Observed TCR beta diversity per million T cells fell roughly linearly with age, and a significant reduction was already apparent by age roughly 40. Donor CMV infection status was unknown, potentially confounding age-related changes in expanded clonotypes.

Library method: 5' RACE. A second PCR of about 6 to 11 cycles was run with a J-beta primer mix and a sample-barcoded 5' primer. A unique molecular identifier was introduced onto each TCR beta cDNA molecule by a template-switch 5' adaptor carrying 12 random nucleotides. Each sample yielded at least 3 million CDR3-containing paired-end reads. First-strand cDNA was synthesized from all RNA with the Mint cDNA synthesis kit, primed by a TRBC-specific oligonucleotide. All cDNA was treated with uracil-DNA glycosylase and then went through a first 18-cycle PCR with the universal primers M1SS and BC2_uni_R. As for how the authors treated the data: Each sample was normalized by randomly selecting 1 million high-quality reads, each carrying a distinct molecular identifier. Reads sharing molecular identifiers were discarded rather than binned into consensus sequences. MiTCR, run with a Q25 quality threshold and the strictest error-elimination algorithm, handled CDR3 identification, clonotype clustering and error correction. A nonparametric unseen species model using Euler transformation provided a lower-bound estimate of total TCR beta diversity. In TCRdb, the public reads were trimmed at Q25 with fastp and aligned with MiXCR, with productive beta chains retained. For every CDR3 protein sequence, its rows merge into one entry that carries the most common genes and DNA. For this entry, the V and J calls and clone size follow TCRdb and not the study's own pipeline. For this sample there are some 1.8 million distinct CDR3 sequences; about 39% appear just once. The top ten constitute roughly 24% of the sample.

The CDR3 measures 13 amino acids from cysteine to phenylalanine. Here the CDR3 DNA is all that survives: 39 bases in frame from base 1. Taken from the germline V gene, the CDR1 and CDR2 loops are ENHRY and SYGVKD. Between the V and J ends, shortened by 7 bases and 1 base respectively, the junction contains 11 bases. A remark on this clonotype: The antigen it recognizes is unknown. Per-base qualities were not stored, and no clone one base away is much larger.

The donors were 40 or so Caucasian individuals from Russia, aged roughly 6 to 100 years, who were systemically healthy. Each donor gave 8 to 10 milliliters of peripheral blood, drawn into EDTA-treated Vacutainer tubes. PBMCs were isolated by Ficoll-Paque density-gradient centrifugation, with at least 6 million obtained per sample. Trizol reagent was used to extract total RNA from PBMCs, with at least 5.5 micrograms per sample. For every donor, an aliquot of PBMCs went through flow cytometry to measure the percentages of naive CD45RAhigh/CD27high T cells. This TCR came from a human donor in good health. What was sequenced was blood. The rearrangement combines TRBV10-3 with TRBJ2-7, with an unclear D gene assignment. The encoded CDR3 is CAIMREVSYEQYF. The DNA sequence is as follows: TGTGCCATCATGAGAGAAGTATCCTACGAGCAGTACTTC.